A selection of T cell receptor beta chains follows, all from one sample in a study of cytomegalovirus exposure and HLA in healthy donors. The assay was immunoSEQ multiplex PCR, and TCRdb's table has in-frame clones only and misses some. The sample lists some 150,000 clones, roughly 83% occurring once. The specimen sequenced was PBMCs. The receptors come from a woman under 30 in good health and CMV-seronegative. The CDR3 runs from the conserved cysteine through the conserved F or W. The order of the fields is D gene, J gene, V gene, clone size, CDR3 length, CDR3 DNA, CDR3 protein. The D gene is left open where the match is weak. Only part of the rows carry a size: once, few, many, or a class if the clone is expanded.

TRBD1	TRBJ2-3	TRBV7-8	NA	13	TGTGCCAGCAGCTTAGGGGGGACAGTGGGTCAGTATTTT	CASSLGGTVGQYF
NA	TRBJ1-6	TRBV19	NA	15	TGTGCCAGTGGTCGGGGGAGCTCCTATAATTCACCCCTCCACTTT	CASGRGSSYNSPLHF
TRBD1	TRBJ1-3	TRBV2	few	14	TGTGCCAGCAGCCTCAGGACAGGAATGGACACCATATATTTT	CASSLRTGMDTIYF
NA	TRBJ2-2	TRBV27	NA	15	TGTGCCAGCACAATAGACAGATCTGTTCCCGGGGAGCTGTTTTTT	CASTIDRSVPGELFF
TRBD1	TRBJ1-1	TRBV10-1	NA	13	TGCGCCAGCACCGGACAGGGGGCCACTGAAGCTTTCTTT	CASTGQGATEAFF
NA	TRBJ2-4	TRBV19	NA	20	TGTGCCAGTACCCGGGTGGTTGGGGGGACGACAGCCCTAGCCAAAAACATTCAGTACTTC	CASTRVVGGTTALAKNIQYF
TRBD1	TRBJ2-7	TRBV9	NA	15	TGTGCCAGCAGCGTAGGAGGGGGCTTTACCTACGAGCAGTACTTC	CASSVGGGFTYEQYF
TRBD2	TRBJ2-5	TRBV30	NA	14	TGTGCCTGGGATTTACTAGCGGGGTCGGGTACCCAGTACTTC	CAWDLLAGSGTQYF
NA	TRBJ1-1	TRBV6-5	once	12	TGTGCCAGCAGTGCACAGGGAAGAGAAGCTTTCTTT	CASSAQGREAFF
NA	TRBJ1-1	TRBV10-2	NA	13	TGCGCCAGCAGGTCGAGCCAGAACACTGAAGCTTTCTTT	CASRSSQNTEAFF
NA	TRBJ1-2	TRBV28	NA	15	TGTGCCAGCAGCCTGGGGGGGGGCGGAGACTATGGCTACACCTTC	CASSLGGGGDYGYTF
NA	TRBJ2-1	TRBV10-2	few	12	TGCGCCAGCAGTTTTAGTGTCTTTGAGCAGTTCTTC	CASSFSVFEQFF
NA	TRBJ1-1	TRBV5-1	once	14	TGCGCCAGCAGCTGGGGGCAAATGAACACTGAAGCTTTCTTT	CASSWGQMNTEAFF
NA	TRBJ1-5	TRBV6-5	NA	14	TGTGCCAGCAGTGAAGAACGGAGCAATCAGCCCCAGCATTTT	CASSEERSNQPQHF
NA	TRBJ1-2	TRBV25-1	NA	15	TGTGCCAGCAGTGAGGCGCGGGGGGCCAACTATGGCTACACCTTC	CASSEARGANYGYTF
TRBD2	TRBJ2-5	TRBV27	NA	15	TGTGCCAGCAGTTTCGCGGGAGCGTACCAAGAGACCCAGTACTTC	CASSFAGAYQETQYF
NA	TRBJ1-2	TRBV6-1	once	14	TGTGCCAGCTCCAATGGGGCGGGGTTCTATGGCTACACCTTC	CASSNGAGFYGYTF
TRBD2	TRBJ2-1	TRBV11-2	NA	16	TGTGCCAGCAGCTTCGGACTAGCGGGGGACGCTTATGAGCAGTTCTTC	CASSFGLAGDAYEQFF
TRBD2	TRBJ2-7	TRBV7-9	NA	13	TGTGCCAGCAGCCCCGGGGGGAGCTACGAGCAGTACTTC	CASSPGGSYEQYF
TRBD1	TRBJ1-2	TRBV4-1	few	15	TGCGCCAGCAGCCAGGGGACAGGGGGCGGGTTTGGCTACACCTTC	CASSQGTGGGFGYTF
TRBD1	TRBJ1-1	TRBV13	NA	16	TGTGCCAGCAGCGAGGGACAGCTACTCATGAACACTGAAGCTTTCTTT	CASSEGQLLMNTEAFF
NA	TRBJ1-2	TRBV6-5	NA	14	TGTGCCAGCAGTTCCCTCCGGGTTAACTATGGCTACACCTTC	CASSSLRVNYGYTF
NA	TRBJ1-1	TRBV18	NA	16	TGTGCCAGCTCACCACTGACAGGAACTATGAACACTGAAGCTTTCTTT	CASSPLTGTMNTEAFF
TRBD1	TRBJ2-7	TRBV19	NA	16	TGTGCCAGTAGTATAGATCGGGACAGGGGATACTACGAGCAGTACTTC	CASSIDRDRGYYEQYF
NA	TRBJ2-3	TRBV7-9	NA	14	TGTGCCAGCAGGGCCAGCGCGGGCACAGATACGCAGTATTTT	CASRASAGTDTQYF
NA	TRBJ1-1	TRBV28	NA	16	TGTGCCAGCAGTTTAATTCGACAGCCGATTAACACTGAAGCTTTCTTT	CASSLIRQPINTEAFF
NA	TRBJ2-3	TRBV6-6	NA	14	TGTGCCAGCAGTTTGGGGGCTAGCACAGATACGCAGTATTTT	CASSLGASTDTQYF
TRBD1	TRBJ1-6	TRBV5-1	NA	16	TGCGCCAGCAGCTTGGCGGGACAGGGTAACGTTTCACCCCTCCACTTT	CASSLAGQGNVSPLHF
NA	TRBJ1-1	TRBV11-3	NA	17	TGTGCCAGCAGCCCTGAGGGGGGGGCCGCTGAAAACACTGAAGCTTTCTTT	CASSPEGGAAENTEAFF
NA	TRBJ2-1	TRBV21-1	NA	15	TGTGCCAGCAGCAAGGGGGGGGCGAAGTACAATGAGCAGTTCTTC	CASSKGGAKYNEQFF
NA	TRBJ2-2	TRBV18	NA	18	TGTGCCAGCTCACCGTCATTCAGGGGCATGGGTAACACCGGGGAGCTGTTTTTT	CASSPSFRGMGNTGELFF
NA	TRBJ1-4	TRBV6-1	NA	15	TGTGCCAGCAGTGAGCAGGGAGGGGGTAATGAAAAACTGTTTTTT	CASSEQGGGNEKLFF
TRBD2	TRBJ2-5	TRBV9	NA	14	TGTGCCAGCAGCGTAACTAGCGGGAAAGAGACCCAGTACTTC	CASSVTSGKETQYF
NA	TRBJ2-2	TRBV30	NA	14	TGTGCCTGGCGATACCAGGCTATATCCGGGGAGCTGTTTTTT	CAWRYQAISGELFF
TRBD1	TRBJ2-1	TRBV28	NA	16	TGTGCCAGCAGTTTATCGGGGACAGGGGGTTGCAATGAGCAGTTCTTC	CASSLSGTGGCNEQFF
NA	TRBJ2-7	TRBV30	NA	14	TGTGCCTGGAGTGTACCCCACAGGGTCTACGAGCAGTACTTC	CAWSVPHRVYEQYF
TRBD1	TRBJ2-7	TRBV4-1	NA	16	TGCGCCAGCAGCCCAACTCACAGGCAGGGGGCTAAAGAGCAGTACTTC	CASSPTHRQGAKEQYF
NA	TRBJ1-6	TRBV7-9	NA	12	TGTGCCAGCGAGGGTTATAATTCACCCCTCCACTTT	CASEGYNSPLHF
NA	TRBJ2-1	TRBV6-5	NA	14	TGTGCCAGCAGTATAGGGGGGGACTACAATGAGCAGTTCTTC	CASSIGGDYNEQFF
TRBD2	TRBJ2-3	TRBV7-2	NA	17	TGTGCCAGCAGCTTGACTAGCGGGGGAGCTAGCACAGATACGCAGTATTTT	CASSLTSGGASTDTQYF
NA	TRBJ1-1	TRBV19	NA	13	TGTGCCAGTAGGACGTGGGGGGGCACTGAAGCTTTCTTT	CASRTWGGTEAFF
TRBD2	TRBJ2-7	TRBV5-1	NA	14	TGCGCCAGCAGCCAGGAGGCGGGGGTGCCCAGGCAGTACTTC	CASSQEAGVPRQYF
TRBD1	TRBJ2-4	TRBV5-1	NA	14	TGCGCCAGCAGCCCCGGACAGGTTGGGGACATTCAGTACTTC	CASSPGQVGDIQYF
NA	TRBJ2-2	TRBV5-8	NA	18	TGTGCCAGCAGCTTGGCCTTATTTGGGGGCAAGAACACCGGGGAGCTGTTTTTT	CASSLALFGGKNTGELFF
NA	TRBJ1-1	TRBV11-2	NA	18	TGTGCCAGCACCTTATGGAAACTGAGGGTGTCAGGGAACACTGAAGCTTTCTTT	CASTLWKLRVSGNTEAFF
TRBD1	TRBJ1-3	TRBV7-9	NA	15	TGTGCCAGCAGCCCGGGACAGGGGAGGGGAAACACCATATATTTT	CASSPGQGRGNTIYF
NA	TRBJ1-6	TRBV5-3	NA	14	TGTGCCAGAAGCGGCGGCCCCGTGTGTTCACCCCTCCACTTT	CARSGGPVCSPLHF
TRBD2	TRBJ2-1	TRBV11-3	NA	16	TGTGCCAGCAGCCCGACCGGGACTAGCGGGCCAAATGAGCAGTTCTTC	CASSPTGTSGPNEQFF
TRBD2	TRBJ2-1	TRBV30	once	12	TGTGCCTGGAGCCTATCGGGACTAGCCGGATTCTTC	CAWSLSGLAGFF
NA	TRBJ2-1	TRBV6-1	NA	15	TGTGCCAGCAGTGAAGCGGGGCAGGGTATGAATGAGCAGTTCTTC	CASSEAGQGMNEQFF
NA	TRBJ1-1	TRBV5-1	NA	15	TGCGCCAGCAGCTTGGCGGCCAGGTTGAACACTGAAGCTTTCTTT	CASSLAARLNTEAFF
NA	TRBJ2-7	TRBV20-1	NA	11	TGCAGTGCTAGAGTCGGGTACGAGCAGTACTTC	CSARVGYEQYF